These 21 T cell receptor beta chains came from one sample sequenced in a study of cytomegalovirus exposure and HLA in healthy donors. The PCR contained 60 Vbeta and 13 Jbeta primers. Profiled with immunoSEQ multiplex PCR; TCRdb holds only in-frame clones, not every one. In the table there are fewer than 200,000 clones, about 77% of which are singletons. Sequencing was carried out using PBMCs. The receptor set was obtained from a man younger than 45 in good health and CMV-seronegative.

The gene calls are TRBV4-1 and TRBJ1-4; 11 positions match TRBD1. Germline-derived CDR1 and CDR2 are MGHRA and YSYEKL. The CDR3 length is 18 residues. The J segment lost 0 bases and the V segment lost 1 base, leaving 4 bases of the junction unmatched. The CDR3 DNA reads TGCGCCAGCAGCCAAGGGGACAGGGGGGGTTCAACTAATGAAAAACTGTTTTTT. This gives the protein CASSQGDRGGSTNEKLFF.

The chain uses TRBV7-9 and TRBJ2-7, with a weak D call TRBD1 (6 bases). Trimming removed 2 bases from V and 6 bases from J, with 20 bases in between. The CDR3 spans 16 residues. Germline V gene sequence: CDR1 SEHNR, CDR2 FQNEAQ (reference sequence). The CDR3 protein is CASSLWVEDRPSEQYF. As DNA, the CDR3 is TGTGCCAGCAGCTTATGGGTGGAAGACAGGCCCTCCGAGCAGTACTTC.

The chain employs TRBV10-2 and TRBJ2-5; 9 nucleotides match TRBD2. The length of the CDR3 is 13 residues. V dropped 4 bases and J dropped 4; count of bases not matched to a gene: 1. Germline V CDR1 and CDR2: WSHSY, SAAADI. The CDR3 coding sequence is TGCGCCAGCAGTGCAGCGGGAGGAGAGACCCAGTACTTC. Its translation: CASSAAGGETQYF.

This chain joins TRBV29-1 and TRBJ2-5; tentative D call: TRBD1 (6 bases). Trimming removed 4 bases from V and 4 bases from J, with 16 bases in between. The V gene's germline CDR1 is SQVTM and CDR2 ANQGSEA. The CDR3 consists of 14 residues. The CDR3 loop is CSVVKLGAGETQYF. The CDR3 nucleotides read TGCAGCGTTGTTAAGTTGGGGGCGGGAGAGACCCAGTACTTC.

The rearrangement joins TRBV28 to TRBJ1-1; 9 nucleotides line up with TRBD1. The CDR3 sequence is 13 residues long. CDR1 is MDHEN and CDR2 is SYDVKM in the germline V gene. V gave up 6 bases and J gave up 5 bases; unmatched junction bases: 4. The CDR3 nucleotides are TGTGCCAGCAGGGGACAGGGTATGACTGAAGCTTTCTTT. Translating gives CASRGQGMTEAFF. Based on the CDR3 plus reference TRBV28 and TRBJ1-1, the full variable domain is DVKVTQSSRYLVKRTGEKVFLECVQDMDHENMFWYRQDPGLGLRLIYFSYDVKMKEKGDIPEGYSVSREKKERFSLILESASTNQTSMYLCASRGQGMTEAFFGQGTRLTVV.

The chain joins TRBV19 to TRBJ1-5; 11 nucleotides agree with TRBD1. V gave up 6 bases and J gave up 2 bases; unmatched junction bases: 6. Per the germline V gene, CDR1 is LNHDA and CDR2 is SQIVND (reference sequence). This CDR3 is built from 16 residues. Here the CDR3 reads CASRRTGGRGNQPQHF. The CDR3 DNA sequence: TGTGCCAGTAGGAGGACAGGGGGCAGAGGCAATCAGCCCCAGCATTTT.

The CDR3 DNA reads TGTGCCTGGAGTGAGCGACTTCGCAGCGTACCCCTCCACTTT. This gives the protein CAWSERLRSVPLHF. V is TRBV30 and J is TRBJ1-6; D uncertain. V dropped 1 base and J dropped 12 bases, with 16 bases sitting between them. The CDR3 contains 14 residues. Germline V CDR1 and CDR2: GTSNPN, SVGIG (reference sequence).

The V call is TRBV6-5, the J call TRBJ2-1; the D is unclear. The CDR3 consists of 15 residues. V lost 6 bases and J 8 bases, leaving 20 bases between the germline ends. Germline CDR1 and CDR2: MNHEY and SVGAGI. CDR3 nucleotide sequence: TGTGCCAGCAGCCCAAATTGGGTTCGGGTCGATGAGCAGTTCTTC. Amino acid sequence: CASSPNWVRVDEQFF.

On this clone itself: At one boundary the junction diverges from the germline segment, which might be a read error. This rearrangement joins TRBV7-9 to TRBJ2-7, with a weak D call TRBD1 (6 bases). Germline V gene data show CDR1 as SEHNR and CDR2 as FQNEAQ (reference sequence). CDR3 length: 14 amino acids. The CDR3 coding sequence is TGTTCCAGCAGCTTCACAGGGTCAGGGGACGAGCAGTACTTC. Translation: CSSSFTGSGDEQYF. Full variable domain (missing parts from reference TRBV7-9 and TRBJ2-7): DTGVSQNPRHKITKRGQNVTFRCDPISEHNRLYWYRQTLGQGPEFLTYFQNEAQLEKSRLLSDRFSAERPKGSFSTLEIQRTEQGDSAMYLCSSSFTGSGDEQYFGPGTRLTVT.

The CDR3 region is CAAGMAGGNEQFF. CDR3 nucleotides: TGTGCCGCGGGGATGGCAGGGGGCAATGAGCAGTTCTTC. This rearrangement joins TRBV7-9 to TRBJ2-1, with D tentatively TRBD1 (7 bases). V was pared by 11 bases and J by 6 bases, with 17 bases between. The germline V gene encodes CDR1 SEHNR and CDR2 FQNEAQ (reference sequence). There are 13 residues in the CDR3.

V usage is TRBV15 and J usage is TRBJ2-1; 9 nucleotides line up with TRBD2. CDR3 length equals 13 residues. Per germline, CDR1 LNHNV and CDR2 YYDKDF (reference sequence). Trimming took 0 bases from V and 14 from J; bases not matched to a gene: 5. CDR3 region: CATSREAGGPKFF. CDR3 nucleotide sequence: TGTGCCACCAGCAGAGAGGCGGGAGGGCCTAAGTTCTTC. Full variable domain (remainder filled in from reference TRBV15 and TRBJ2-1): DAMVIQNPRYQVTQFGKPVTLSCSQTLNHNVMYWYQQKSSQAPKLLFHYYDKDFNNEADTPDNFQSRRPNTSFCFLDIRSPGLGDTAMYLCATSREAGGPKFFGPGTRLTVL.

The table lists this clone with a count of one. The chain recombines TRBV7-3 with TRBJ2-1; 12 nucleotides agree with TRBD2. V lost 5 bases and J lost 5; bases outside the gene matches: 7. CDR3 length: 16 amino acids. Germline lookup yields CDR1 SGHTA and CDR2 FQGTGA. The CDR3 nucleotides read TGTGCCAGCAGCCAATTACTAGCGGGGGGCAACAATGAGCAGTTCTTC. Translating gives CASSQLLAGGNNEQFF.

The chain uses TRBV10-3 and TRBJ1-3; 9 nucleotides align to TRBD1. CDR3 length: 19 amino acids. Germline CDR1 reads ENHRY; CDR2 reads SYGVKD. Unmatched junction bases numbered 13, after V lost 0 bases and J lost 4 bases. The CDR3 spells CAISESVLLRTGAGNTIYF. The DNA of the CDR3 is TGTGCCATCAGTGAGTCGGTACTTCTTAGGACAGGGGCCGGAAACACCATATATTTT.

This sequence joins TRBV19 and TRBJ1-2, with D tentatively TRBD1 (5 bases). V was cut by 3 bases and J by 4 bases, with 12 bases left in between. CDR1 is LNHDA and CDR2 is SQIVND in the germline V gene (reference sequence). This CDR3 comprises 14 residues. CDR3 residues: CASSIKTAVYGYTF. In nucleotides, the CDR3 is TGTGCCAGTAGTATCAAGACAGCCGTCTATGGCTACACCTTC.

This chain uses TRBV7-2 with TRBJ1-1; no definite D call. This CDR3 spans 13 amino acids. CDR1 and CDR2 from the germline V gene are SGHTA and FQGNSA. Between the trimmed V and J ends, which lost 2 bases and 7 bases, there was a span of 11 bases. In nucleotides, the CDR3 is TGTGCCAGCAGCTTACCCATAACTGATGAAGCTTTCTTT. This translates into CASSLPITDEAFF.

This clone was recorded once. The chain links TRBV4-3 to TRBJ2-7; D unclear. Germline CDR1 reads LGHNA; CDR2 reads YSLEER. V gave up 1 base and J gave up 2 bases, with 6 bases separating them. CDR3 length: 13 amino acids. The CDR3, as DNA: TGCGCCAGCAGCCAAGTCCTAGCCTACGAGCAGTACTTC. Translated: CASSQVLAYEQYF.

This clone has only a few counts. The chain couples TRBV29-1 to TRBJ1-1, with no clear D. Per germline, CDR1 SQVTM and CDR2 ANQGSEA. The CDR3 has 12 amino acids. The DNA for the CDR3 is TGCAGTGGAGGAAGCGGTCCCCTGTTGGCTTTCTTT. This translates into CSGGSGPLLAFF. The variable domain in full, completed from reference TRBV29-1 and TRBJ1-1, reads SAVISQKPSRDICQRGTSLTIQCQVDSQVTMMFWYRQQPGQSLTLIATANQGSEATYESGFVIDKFPISRPNLTFSTLTVSNMSPEDSSIYLCSGGSGPLLAFFGQGTRLTVV.

The chain carries TRBV27 and TRBJ1-1; D ambiguous. V was trimmed by 0 bases and J by 2 bases, leaving 10 bases between them. The CDR3 is 15 residues long. Germline V gene data show CDR1 as MNHEY and CDR2 as SMNVEV (reference sequence). The CDR3 nucleotides read TGTGCCAGCAGTTTATCCCCCACGGTAAACACTGAAGCTTTCTTT. This translates into CASSLSPTVNTEAFF.

This sequence joins TRBV4-1 and TRBJ2-5; D possibly corresponds to TRBD2 (5 bases). V gave up 3 bases and J gave up 5 bases, with 13 bases separating them. The CDR3 is made up of 14 amino acids. CDR1 is MGHRA and CDR2 is YSYEKL in the germline V gene. CDR3 residues: CASSQYSEGETQYF. The CDR3 nucleotides read TGCGCCAGCAGCCAGTACTCTGAGGGTGAGACCCAGTACTTC.

This clone appeared once. The V and J genes are TRBV29-1 and TRBJ2-7; tentative D call: TRBD2 (6 bases). The CDR3 consists of 11 residues. Per the germline V gene, CDR1 is SQVTM and CDR2 is ANQGSEA. The V end was cut by 7 bases, the J end by 3 bases, with 10 bases between. For the CDR3, the DNA is TGCAGCGGGGGGGATCTCTACGAGCAGTACTTC. It specifies CSGGDLYEQYF.

This CDR3 is CASSPQGTDTQYF. The CDR3, as DNA: TGTGCCAGCAGCCCGCAGGGCACAGATACGCAGTATTTT. The chain has TRBV13 and TRBJ2-3, with unresolved D. V was clipped by 5 bases and J by 1 base, with 7 bases between them. The germline gives CDR1 PRHDT, CDR2 FYEKMQ (reference sequence). The CDR3 covers 13 residues.